This T cell receptor (beta chain) was retrieved from a study of Ad26.COV2.S vaccination and SARS-CoV-2 variants. Treatment of the sample: some 20 received Ad26.COV2.S at low or high dose, single or two shots; about 5 received placebo; per-sample allocation not given. The samples date from day 63 after the first vaccine or placebo injection. The assay was immunoSEQ multiplex PCR, and TCRdb's table has in-frame clones only and misses some. Of hundreds of thousands of clones in the sample, about 89% were seen once. The sample in question was peripheral blood, obtained in a trial of Ad26.COV2.S vaccine versus placebo. This TCR derives from a person aged 18-65 years who received the Ad26.COV2.S COVID-19 vaccine or a placebo.

CDR3 nucleotide sequence: TGTGCCAGCAGCTTAGCGACGGATGGGAAAGCTTTCTTT. This gives the protein CASSLATDGKAFF. The rearrangement uses TRBV7-2 and TRBJ1-1; no firm D call. Germline loops: CDR1 SGHTA, CDR2 FQGNSA. The length of the CDR3 is 13 residues. Trimming removed 0 bases at V and 9 bases at J, with 11 bases between.